The T cell receptor beta chain under discussion was sequenced for a study of T-cell reconstitution after alpha-beta-depleted transplantation in children. This CDR3 is 14 amino acids long. V lost 10 bases and J lost 6; bases outside the gene matches: 12. Study-level points and caveats: Most T-cell counts and diversity one year after the transplant came from T cells that were newly produced.

The library targeted TCRbeta and was prepared with unique molecular identifiers. TCRdb reprocessed the PCR reads with MiXCR, giving one entry per CDR3 protein. The table includes about 510,000 distinct CDR3 sequences, roughly 11% detected once. Turning to this clonotype: The antigen remains undetermined.

The specimen comprised PBMCs, mostly from graft donor cells, sampled 180 days after TCRalphabeta/CD19-depleted stem cell transplant. This TCR derives from a female patient between 2 and 10 years old who had a stem cell transplant for aplastic anemia, so the T cells may come from the graft donor. The rearrangement uses TRBV12-3 or TRBV12-4 and TRBJ1-3, with TRBD1 identical over 7 bases. The CDR3 region is CATSPWTGTNTIYF. CDR3 nucleotides: TGTGCCACCTCTCCTTGGACAGGAACAAACACCATATATTTT.